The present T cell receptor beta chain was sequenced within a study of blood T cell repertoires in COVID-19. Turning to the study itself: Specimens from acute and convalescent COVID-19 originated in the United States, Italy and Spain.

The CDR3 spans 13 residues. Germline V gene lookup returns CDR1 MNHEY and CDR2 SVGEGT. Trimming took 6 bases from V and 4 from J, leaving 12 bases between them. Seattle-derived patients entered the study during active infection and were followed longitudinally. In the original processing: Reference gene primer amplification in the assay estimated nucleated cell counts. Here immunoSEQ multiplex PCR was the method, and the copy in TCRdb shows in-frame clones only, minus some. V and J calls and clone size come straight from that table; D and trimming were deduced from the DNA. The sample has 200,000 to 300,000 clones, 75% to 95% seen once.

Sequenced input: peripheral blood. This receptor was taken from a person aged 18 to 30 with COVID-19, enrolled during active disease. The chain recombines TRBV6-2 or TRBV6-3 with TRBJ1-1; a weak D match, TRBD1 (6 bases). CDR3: CASSSTGTTEAFF. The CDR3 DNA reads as TGTGCCAGCAGCTCTACAGGGACCACTGAAGCTTTCTTT.